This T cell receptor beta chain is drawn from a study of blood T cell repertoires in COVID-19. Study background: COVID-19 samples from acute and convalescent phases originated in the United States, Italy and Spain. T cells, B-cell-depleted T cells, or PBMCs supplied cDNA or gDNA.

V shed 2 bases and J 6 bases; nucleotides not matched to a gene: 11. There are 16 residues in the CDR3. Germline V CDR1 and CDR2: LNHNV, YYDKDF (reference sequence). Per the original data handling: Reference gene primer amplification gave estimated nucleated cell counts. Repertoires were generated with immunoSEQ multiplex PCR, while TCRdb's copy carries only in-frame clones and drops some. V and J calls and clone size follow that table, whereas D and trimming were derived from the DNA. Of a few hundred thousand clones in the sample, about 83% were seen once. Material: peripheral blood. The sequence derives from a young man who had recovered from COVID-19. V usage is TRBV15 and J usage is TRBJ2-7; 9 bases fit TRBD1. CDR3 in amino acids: CATSRRHGQGSGEQYV. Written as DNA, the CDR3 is TGTGCCACCAGCAGAAGACACGGACAGGGGAGTGGCGAGCAGTACGTC.